These 21 T cell receptor beta chains were all obtained from the same sample, sequenced in a study of PD-1 blockade in classical Hodgkin lymphoma. The time point is: cycle 4 day 1 (C4D1), after five to seven weeks of nivolumab. Every patient relapsed after autologous stem cell transplantation, and brentuximab vedotin exposure varied. It was by magnetic negative selection that CD4+ T cells were purified from thawed PBMCs. Sequencing used immunoSEQ multiplex PCR; TCRdb keeps in-frame clones, though not all of them. The profile shows more than 20,000 clones, around three quarters of them singletons. Sequenced material: CD4+ T cells from blood, taken before the fourth cycle of nivolumab. Receptors originate from a human donor with classical Hodgkin lymphoma.

This clone was recorded only once. The chain uses TRBV5-4 and TRBJ2-3, with 15 bases fitting TRBD2. This CDR3 is 18 amino acids long. From germline, CDR1 is SGHNT and CDR2 YYREEE (reference sequence). Germline trimming cut 3 bases from V and 0 bases from J; bases unmatched to any gene: 5. CDR3 nucleotide sequence: TGTGCCAGCAGCTCGGGACTAGCGGGGGGAGCTAGCACAGATACGCAGTATTTT. It is translated as CASSSGLAGGASTDTQYF.

The V call is TRBV23-1, the J call TRBJ2-7; D possibly corresponds to TRBD1 (6 bases). TRBV23-1 is an ORF, and what it does is uncertain. With 5 bases removed from V and 3 bases from J, the gap between germline ends came to 17 bases. This CDR3 has 15 amino acids. CDR3 nucleotide sequence: TGCGCCAGCAGTAATCCCCGGGACACCGACTACGAGCAGTACTTC. Amino acids: CASSNPRDTDYEQYF.

This rearrangement joins TRBV9 to TRBJ2-1; 9 bases line up with TRBD1. J gave up 8 bases and V 0 bases, and 3 bases lay outside the gene matches. The CDR3 contains 14 residues. Germline assignment: CDR1 SGDLS and CDR2 YYNGEE. The CDR3 DNA reads TGTGCCAGCAGCGTAGTCTGGACAGGGGATGAGCAGTTCTTC. This translates into CASSVVWTGDEQFF.

This sequence joins TRBV6-5 and TRBJ2-7; 8 bases line up with TRBD1. V lost 9 bases, J lost 3 bases, and 10 bases stayed unmatched. Germline CDR1 and CDR2: MNHEY and SVGAGI. The CDR3 runs to 14 residues. CDR3 in amino acids: CASGRDRFDYEQYF. CDR3 nucleotide sequence: TGTGCCAGTGGGCGGGACAGGTTTGACTACGAGCAGTACTTC.

By proportion, this clone is medium-sized. The rearrangement links TRBV18 to TRBJ1-2; TRBD1 agrees at 7 bases. Germline CDR1 and CDR2: KGHSH and LQKENI. The CDR3 runs 13 residues. The V gene end was trimmed by 3 bases and the J gene end by 5 bases; junction bases not matched to a gene: 3. The CDR3 loop reads CASSPDRAYGYTF. CDR3 nucleotide sequence: TGTGCCAGCTCACCCGACAGGGCTTATGGCTACACCTTC. Together with reference TRBV18 and TRBJ1-2, the CDR3 gives the full variable domain: NAGVMQNPRHLVRRRGQEARLRCSPMKGHSHVYWYRQLPEEGLKFMVYLQKENIIDESGMPKERFSAEFPKEGPSILRIQQVVRGDSAAYFCASSPDRAYGYTFGSGTRLTVV.

V gene TRBV5-4 combines with J gene TRBJ1-2; TRBD1 agrees at 8 bases. CDR3 length: 14 amino acids. V was pared by 3 bases and J by 4 bases, with 5 bases of the junction left unmatched. The germline CDR1 and CDR2 sequences are SGHNT and YYREEE (reference sequence). CDR3 sequence (DNA): TGTGCCAGCAGCTCCACAGGGGGGGCCTATGGCTACACCTTC. It encodes CASSSTGGAYGYTF.

This clone has only one observation. The rearrangement uses TRBV7-2 and TRBJ2-1, with 8 bases aligning to TRBD2. After removal of 8 bases from V and 5 bases from J, the junction contained 5 bases not matched to a gene. The CDR3 is 13 residues long. Germline values: CDR1 SGHTA, CDR2 FQGNSA. CDR3 sequence: CASQIAGNNEQFF. The CDR3 nucleotides read TGTGCCAGCCAGATAGCGGGAAACAATGAGCAGTTCTTC. Full variable domain (remainder filled in from reference TRBV7-2 and TRBJ2-1): GAGVSQSPSNKVTEKGKDVELRCDPISGHTALYWYRQSLGQGLEFLIYFQGNSAPDKSGLPSDRFSAERTGGSVSTLTIQRTQQEDSAVYLCASQIAGNNEQFFGPGTRLTVL.

This chain joins TRBV5-4 and TRBJ2-2; 9 bases match TRBD2. Germline values: CDR1 SGHNT, CDR2 YYREEE (reference sequence). Losses at the gene ends were 5 bases for V and 1 base for J; bases not matched to a gene: 6. The CDR3 covers 16 residues. In DNA form, the CDR3 reads TGTGCCAGCAGTAAAGCGGGGGGACGGAACACCGGGGAGCTGTTTTTT. It is translated as CASSKAGGRNTGELFF.

The rearrangement joins TRBV7-2 to TRBJ2-3, with 10 bases that match TRBD1. Trimming cost V 4 bases and J 1 base; bases outside gene matches: 5. Per the germline V gene, CDR1 is SGHTA and CDR2 is FQGNSA. This CDR3 spans 16 amino acids. The CDR3 loop is CASSSRQGAGTDTQYF. The CDR3 bases are TGTGCCAGCAGCTCAAGACAGGGGGCGGGCACAGATACGCAGTATTTT. The whole variable domain, remainder taken from reference TRBV7-2 and TRBJ2-3, is GAGVSQSPSNKVTEKGKDVELRCDPISGHTALYWYRQSLGQGLEFLIYFQGNSAPDKSGLPSDRFSAERTGGSVSTLTIQRTQQEDSAVYLCASSSRQGAGTDTQYFGPGTRLTVL.

The chain is built from TRBV7-3 and TRBJ2-3; TRBD2 matches 11 bases. The CDR3 loop spans 18 amino acids. Germline V lookup: CDR1 SGHTA, CDR2 FQGTGA. V shed 5 bases, J shed 2 bases, and the junction held 12 bases outside the gene matches. The CDR3 region has the DNA TGTGCCAGCAGCCTCTCGACCTCACTAGCGGGGGACACAGATACGCAGTATTTT. This sequence encodes CASSLSTSLAGDTDTQYF. The variable domain in full, completed from reference TRBV7-3 and TRBJ2-3, reads GAGVSQTPSNKVTEKGKYVELRCDPISGHTALYWYRQSLGQGPEFLIYFQGTGAADDSGLPNDRFFAVRPEGSVSTLKIQRTERGDSAVYLCASSLSTSLAGDTDTQYFGPGTRLTVL.

The chain carries TRBV25-1 and TRBJ2-1, with 14 bases identical to TRBD2. This CDR3 has 18 amino acids. J was trimmed by 4 bases and V by 1 base; bases with no gene match: 6. Germline CDR1 is MGHDK and CDR2 is SYGVNS. The CDR3 region has the DNA TGTGCCAGCAGTGAATGGGGACTAGCGGGGGTTGGGTACAATGAGCAGTTCTTC. Its protein is CASSEWGLAGVGYNEQFF.

This sequence joins TRBV6-5 and TRBJ2-7; 7 nucleotides line up with TRBD1. J was trimmed by 6 bases and V by 4 bases; bases with no gene match: 9. Per germline, CDR1 MNHEY and CDR2 SVGAGI. This CDR3 has 14 residues. In nucleotides, the CDR3 is TGTGCCAGCAGTTCCCCGACAGGGAAGGGCGAGCAGTACTTC. It yields the protein CASSSPTGKGEQYF.

The J gene is TRBJ1-1, the V gene TRBV10-3; TRBD1 agrees at 8 bases. V lost 11 bases and J lost 1; bases outside the gene matches: 6. This CDR3 comprises 13 residues. Germline CDR1 reads ENHRY; CDR2 reads SYGVKD. Here the CDR3 reads CASDRGENTEAFF. The CDR3 bases are TGTGCCTCAGACAGGGGAGAGAACACTGAAGCTTTCTTT.

V and J are TRBV2 and TRBJ2-5; 11 positions match TRBD2. The V segment lost 5 bases and the J segment 4 bases; nucleotides outside the gene matches: 9. Looked up from germline, CDR1 is SNHLY and CDR2 is FYNNEI. CDR3 length: 16 residues. CDR3 in amino acids: CASSRLAGGGPETQYF. CDR3 sequence (DNA): TGTGCCAGCAGTAGGCTAGCGGGGGGAGGTCCAGAGACCCAGTACTTC.

V usage is TRBV19 and J usage is TRBJ1-5, with TRBD1 matching 7 bases. The trim removed 10 bases at V and 5 bases at J, leaving 5 bases unmatched. CDR3 length: 12 residues. CDR1 is LNHDA, CDR2 SQIVND, per germline (reference sequence). This CDR3 is CATSGGDQPQHF. The CDR3 DNA is TGTGCCACCTCAGGGGGAGATCAGCCCCAGCATTTT.

This chain connects TRBV28 to TRBJ2-1; 8 bases align to TRBD1. The germline CDR1 and CDR2 sequences are MDHEN and SYDVKM. CDR3 length: 15 residues. The V gene end was trimmed by 6 bases and the J gene end by 5 bases; junction bases not matched to a gene: 9. Here the CDR3 reads CASRDGQGPHNEQFF. As DNA, the CDR3 is TGTGCCAGCAGGGACGGACAGGGCCCCCACAATGAGCAGTTCTTC.

V is TRBV23-1 and J is TRBJ2-1, with 8 bases identical to TRBD2. TRBV23-1 is known as an ORF, though its function is uncertain. The CDR3 consists of 16 residues. J was trimmed by 6 bases and V by 0 bases; bases with no gene match: 7. CDR3 sequence: CASSQSRTSRSNEQFF. The CDR3 region has the DNA TGCGCCAGCAGTCAATCCCGGACTAGCCGGTCCAATGAGCAGTTCTTC.

The chain employs TRBV5-1 and TRBJ2-7, with TRBD2 matching over 16 bases. Unmatched junction bases numbered 7, after V lost 4 bases and J lost 3 bases. Germline loops: CDR1 SGHRS, CDR2 YFSETQ. This CDR3 is 17 amino acids long. The CDR3 DNA is TGCGCCAGCAGCGCGGGACTAGCGGGGGGGCCGAACTACGAGCAGTACTTC. This codes for CASSAGLAGGPNYEQYF.

A few counts support this clone. The chain is built from TRBV10-3 and TRBJ1-2; D remains unclear. Germline-derived CDR1 and CDR2 are ENHRY and SYGVKD. This CDR3 has 11 amino acids. V was clipped by 0 bases and J by 4 bases, with 0 bases between them. Written as DNA, the CDR3 is TGTGCCATCAGTGAGTCCTATGGCTACACCTTC. Its protein product is CAISESYGYTF.

The gene calls are TRBV7-6 and TRBJ2-1; a weak D match, TRBD1 (6 bases). V lost 6 bases and J 9 bases, leaving 15 bases between the germline ends. CDR1 SGHVS and CDR2 FNYEAQ come from the germline V gene. CDR3 length equals 13 residues. The CDR3 protein is CASSSPGVGEQFF. The CDR3 DNA follows: TGTGCCAGCAGTTCACCAGGGGTAGGTGAGCAGTTCTTC.

The chain combines TRBV7-2 with TRBJ2-6, with no clear D. Looked up from germline, CDR1 is SGHTA and CDR2 is FQGNSA. Trimming cost V 2 bases and J 3 bases, with 8 bases left between them. The CDR3 sequence is 15 residues long. CDR3 DNA: TGTGCCAGCAGCTTATGGGGTTTTGGGGCCAACGTCCTGACTTTC. This sequence encodes CASSLWGFGANVLTF.